These T cell receptor beta chains were read from a single sample in a study of cytomegalovirus exposure and HLA in healthy donors. Some clones are missing from TCRdb's copy, which holds only in-frame ones; the method was immunoSEQ multiplex PCR. The table has around 99,000 clones, around 86% seen once. The specimen sequenced was PBMCs. All receptors come from a woman aged 30 to 39 in good health and CMV-seronegative. CDR3s include the opening cysteine and the closing phenylalanine or tryptophan. Each record gives: CDR3 DNA, CDR3 protein, D gene, clone size, J gene, V gene. D genes are given only for firm matches. Clone size is shown for a subset of rows, as once, few, many or a class of expanded clone.

TGTGCCAGCAGACAGGGAGGGGTTGGATCACCCCTCCACTTT CASRQGGVGSPLHF NA few TRBJ1-6 TRBV2
TGTGCCAGCAGTTACCCCGGTGAGCAGTTCTTC CASSYPGEQFF NA NA TRBJ2-1 TRBV28
TGCGCCAGCAGCCGGGGCGGGGAGGGCTACGAGCAGTACTTC CASSRGGEGYEQYF TRBD2 few TRBJ2-7 TRBV4-1
TGTGCCAGCAGCCTTTACACCCAAGAGACCCAGTACTTC CASSLYTQETQYF NA once TRBJ2-5 TRBV11-3
TGCGCCAGCAGCCAGGTCCAGGGGCCCATCTCTAACTATGGCTACACCTTC CASSQVQGPISNYGYTF NA NA TRBJ1-2 TRBV4-1
TGTGCCAGCAGCTCAGGGGTGAACACTGAAGCTTTCTTT CASSSGVNTEAFF NA NA TRBJ1-1 TRBV7-2
TGTGCCAGCAGCCAGGGACTAGCGGGAGGAGAGACCCAGTACTTC CASSQGLAGGETQYF TRBD2 NA TRBJ2-5 TRBV7-2
TGCGCCAGCAGCTGGCAGGGGGCGCTAGCCGAGCAGTACTTC CASSWQGALAEQYF TRBD1 NA TRBJ2-7 TRBV5-1
TGTGCCAGCAGTTTAGGAGGGTATGGCTACACCTTC CASSLGGYGYTF NA NA TRBJ1-2 TRBV28
TGTGCCAGCAGTAATGCCAGGACAGCGAACACTGAAGCTTTCTTT CASSNARTANTEAFF NA NA TRBJ1-1 TRBV6-1
TGTGCCAGCAACTTAAGGGGGGGAGAGCAGTTCTTC CASNLRGGEQFF NA NA TRBJ2-1 TRBV6-5
TGCGCCAGCAGCTGGTACACCGGACTAGCGGGACGTGAGCAGTTCTTC CASSWYTGLAGREQFF TRBD2 NA TRBJ2-1 TRBV5-1
TGTGCCATCAGGCCAGGGGGCGCGGACTCTAGTGGCTACACCTTC CAIRPGGADSSGYTF TRBD1 NA TRBJ1-2 TRBV10-3
TGCGCCAGCAGCCAACTAGGGGACTATGGCTACACCTTC CASSQLGDYGYTF NA NA TRBJ1-2 TRBV4-3
TGTGCCAGCAGCTTAACGGGAACTAGCGGGAGTGGTCAAGAGACCCAGTACTTC CASSLTGTSGSGQETQYF TRBD2 NA TRBJ2-5 TRBV7-3
TGTGCCAGCAGCCAATCAGGGCAGGTGCGCCGGGGGGACACCTTC CASSQSGQVRRGDTF NA NA TRBJ1-2 TRBV16
TGTGCCAGCAGCCTGGACAGGAACACTGAAGCTTTCTTT CASSLDRNTEAFF NA NA TRBJ1-1 TRBV11-2
TGTGCCAGCAGCCAAGATGCGCGTAGCGGGAGGGCCACCTACAATGAGCAGTTCTTC CASSQDARSGRATYNEQFF TRBD2 few TRBJ2-1 TRBV4-2
TGTGCCAGCAGTGTAACCGGGACAGCCAAAGAGACCCAGTACTTC CASSVTGTAKETQYF TRBD1 NA TRBJ2-5 TRBV6-1
TGTGCCAGCAGTCCCAAAAGGACAGAGCTGAACACTGAAGCTTTCTTT CASSPKRTELNTEAFF NA NA TRBJ1-1 TRBV27
TGTGCCAGCAGCTTAGGGGCTACTAATGAAAAACTGTTTTTT CASSLGATNEKLFF NA NA TRBJ1-4 TRBV5-5
TGTGCCAGCAGCAAAGGGACAGGTCTCACTGAAGCTTTCTTT CASSKGTGLTEAFF TRBD1 once TRBJ1-1 TRBV11-3
TGTGCCAGCAGTGACCCCGGGACAGGGATTGATGAAAAACTGTTTTTT CASSDPGTGIDEKLFF TRBD1 NA TRBJ1-4 TRBV2
TGTGCCAGCAGGGACAGAACACCCTACGAGCAGTACTTC CASRDRTPYEQYF NA few TRBJ2-7 TRBV6-6
TGTGCCAGCAGCTTAGCGCTACTAGCGGGAGGTCCGGCCCAGTTCTTC CASSLALLAGGPAQFF TRBD2 NA TRBJ2-1 TRBV7-2
TGCGCCAGCAGCCAAGAGTATCTAGCGGCCAACAATGAGCAGTTCTTC CASSQEYLAANNEQFF TRBD2 NA TRBJ2-1 TRBV4-1
TGTGCCAGTAGTGTCACAGGGGCCGGGGAGCTGTTTTTT CASSVTGAGELFF TRBD1 NA TRBJ2-2 TRBV19
TGTGCCAGCAGCCGAAACATCGACAAGGCCCTATCCAATGAGCAGTTCTTC CASSRNIDKALSNEQFF NA NA TRBJ2-1 TRBV5-4